This is a list of T cell receptor beta chains from one sample in a study of T-cell reconstitution after alpha-beta-depleted transplantation in children. TCRdb re-called the PCR reads through MiXCR, storing one row per CDR3 protein. Found here are roughly 500,000 distinct CDR3 sequences, 32% of them singletons; the top ten hold around 2.3%. The specimen was PBMCs from the stem cell graft donor, collected from the stem cell graft. These receptors all stem from a human donor who donated a stem cell graft to a child with aplastic anemia. The CDR3 runs from the conserved cysteine through the conserved F or W. Fields, in order: clone size, D gene, J gene, V gene, CDR3 DNA, CDR3 protein. A D gene is named only where the DNA matches it firmly. Only some rows state a clone size, as once, few, many or a class for expanded clones.

-,-,TRBJ1-2,TRBV12-3/TRBV12-4,TGTGCCAGCAGTTTAGTAAGAGGGCATGGCTACACCTTC,CASSLVRGHGYTF
few,TRBD2,TRBJ2-3,TRBV7-2,TGTGCCAGCGGACTAGCGGTCACAGATACGCAGTATTTT,CASGLAVTDTQYF
-,TRBD1,TRBJ1-6,TRBV20-1,TGCAGTGCTTCCTCCAATGGACAGGCGAATTCACCCCTCCACTTT,CSASSNGQANSPLHF
-,-,TRBJ1-4,TRBV13,TGTGCCAGCAGATCGAGGGTCTCCGGGGACGAAAAACTGTTTTTT,CASRSRVSGDEKLFF
-,TRBD2,TRBJ2-5,TRBV5-5,TGTGCCAGCAGCTTGGGGTGGGGGGGACTCCAAGAGACCCAGTACTTC,CASSLGWGGLQETQYF
few,-,TRBJ1-6,TRBV6-1,TGTGCCAGCAGCCAAAGGCAGGCTAATTCACCCCTCCACTTT,CASSQRQANSPLHF
few,TRBD1,TRBJ1-2,TRBV24-1,TGTGCCACCAGTGACAACGGACAGGGGGGTACGCATGGCTACACCTTC,CATSDNGQGGTHGYTF
-,-,TRBJ1-1,TRBV18,TGTGCCAGCTCACCCGACAGGACTGAAGCTTTCTTT,CASSPDRTEAFF
-,-,TRBJ1-4,TRBV6-5,TGTGCCAGCAGTTACTCGATTCGACTTTTCGATGCAACTAATGAAAAACTGTTTTTT,CASSYSIRLFDATNEKLFF
few,-,TRBJ2-3,TRBV18,TGTGCCAGCTCACCACGTTTAGCAGGGCCGTCAAGCACAGATACGCAGTATTTT,CASSPRLAGPSSTDTQYF
once,-,TRBJ1-3,TRBV7-2,TGTGCCAGCAGCCTACAAATCTCTGGAAACACCATATATTTT,CASSLQISGNTIYF
-,-,TRBJ2-2,TRBV20-1,TGCAGTGCTAGAGAGGGCGCCGGGGAGCTGTTTTTT,CSAREGAGELFF
-,-,TRBJ1-2,TRBV18,TGTGCCAGCTCACCACTAGTCGCGGAGAATGGCTACACCTTC,CASSPLVAENGYTF
few,TRBD1,TRBJ1-5,TRBV2,TGTGCCAGCAGTGGTAGGACAGGGGGCAGCAATCAGCCCCAGCATTTT,CASSGRTGGSNQPQHF
-,-,TRBJ2-7,TRBV5-4,TGTGCCAGCAGCTTGGCTTCTGGGGCCAGTTCAGTTTCCTACGAGCAGTACTTC,CASSLASGASSVSYEQYF
once,TRBD2,TRBJ2-1,TRBV7-9,TGTGCCAGCAGCTCAACCGGGACTAGCGCTGAGCAGTTCTTC,CASSSTGTSAEQFF
-,TRBD1,TRBJ1-5,TRBV2,TGTGCCAGCAGTGATAGGGGGCCAAGCAATCAGCCCCAGCATTTT,CASSDRGPSNQPQHF
few,-,TRBJ2-1,TRBV6-5,TGTGCCAGCAGTTATCAGCCTAGCTCCTACAATGAGCAGTTCTTC,CASSYQPSSYNEQFF
-,-,TRBJ1-2,TRBV20-1,TGCAGTGCTAGAGATCCAGGACAGCCCCTAGGCTACACCTTC,CSARDPGQPLGYTF
few,-,TRBJ2-3,TRBV20-1,TGCAGTGCGCCCTCGCGGACCACAGATACGCAGTATTTT,CSAPSRTTDTQYF
few,-,TRBJ2-1,TRBV7-2,TGTGCCAGCAGCGCAACCCGAGGCAATGAGCAGTTCTTC,CASSATRGNEQFF
-,-,TRBJ2-5,TRBV20-1,TGCAGTGCTAGCGTGGCTAGCCGGGAGACCCAGTACTTC,CSASVASRETQYF
-,TRBD1,TRBJ1-1,TRBV10-2,TGCGCCAGCAGTGGTGGGACAGGGGGGGCTATGAACACTGAAGCTTTCTTT,CASSGGTGGAMNTEAFF
-,-,TRBJ1-5,TRBV7-2,TGTGCCAGCAGCCCAAATGCGGGGACGTGGCAGCCCCAGCATTTT,CASSPNAGTWQPQHF
-,TRBD1,TRBJ1-3,TRBV5-1,TGCGCCAGCAGCTTGGCCTATGGACAGGGCGTCGGAGGAAACACCATATATTTT,CASSLAYGQGVGGNTIYF
-,-,TRBJ2-1,TRBV11-3,TGTGCCATCCAGCGTGGGACCTACAATGAGCAGTTCTTC,CAIQRGTYNEQFF
few,-,TRBJ2-5,TRBV5-5,TGTGCCAGCAGCTTGACGGGGGCAGGGAGACGACAGACCCAGTACTTC,CASSLTGAGRRQTQYF
-,-,TRBJ1-1,TRBV11-2,TGTGCCAGCAGCCCGACGAATACAGGGACAGCTTTCTTT,CASSPTNTGTAFF
few,TRBD2,TRBJ2-2,TRBV4-3,TGCGCCAGCAGCCACGGACTAGCGGGAGACTTCCCGGGTACCGGGGAGCTGTTTTTT,CASSHGLAGDFPGTGELFF
-,-,TRBJ2-2,TRBV4-3,TGCGCCAGCAGCCAAGAGGCATGGCAGGGGACCGGGGAGCTGTTTTTT,CASSQEAWQGTGELFF
-,-,TRBJ2-7,TRBV6-5,TGTGCCAGCAGTTACGCTGGGAAGCAGTACTTC,CASSYAGKQYF
few,-,TRBJ2-3,TRBV11-2,TGTGCCAGCAGCAGGGAATTAGCAGATACGCAGTATTTT,CASSRELADTQYF
-,TRBD2,TRBJ2-3,TRBV11-3,TGTGCCAGCGGAGGAGGACTAGCGGGATGGGAGGATACGCAGTATTTT,CASGGGLAGWEDTQYF
-,TRBD1,TRBJ1-5,TRBV6-5,TGTGCCAGCAGTTCCCCGGACAGGGGGAGCAATCAGCCCCAGCATTTT,CASSSPDRGSNQPQHF
-,TRBD1,TRBJ1-2,TRBV4-1,TGCGCCAGCAGCCAAGAGACTTTTAGGGGACAGGGAAGGGGGAACTATGGCTACACCTTC,CASSQETFRGQGRGNYGYTF
-,-,TRBJ2-4,TRBV12-3/TRBV12-4,TGTGCCAGCAGTCCCAAAAACGGAAACATTCAGTACTTC,CASSPKNGNIQYF
-,-,TRBJ1-1,TRBV28,TGTGGCAGCAGTTTACGGAGCACTGAAGCTTTCTTT,CGSSLRSTEAFF
-,TRBD1,TRBJ2-5,TRBV4-3,TGCGCCAGCAGCCAGTACTTTGACAGGGACAGCCAAGAGACCCAGTACTTC,CASSQYFDRDSQETQYF
once,TRBD1,TRBJ1-2,TRBV6-2/TRBV6-3,TGTGCCAGCAGTTACTCGGGACAGGGTGGCTATGGCTACACCTTC,CASSYSGQGGYGYTF
-,TRBD2,TRBJ2-1,TRBV19,TGTGCCAGTAGTAAAACTAGCGGGAGTTACAATGAGCAGTTCTTC,CASSKTSGSYNEQFF
once,-,TRBJ2-3,TRBV5-5,TGTGCCAGCAGCCCACCTAGCGCCTACTGGGATTTT,CASSPPSAYWDF
few,-,TRBJ2-5,TRBV12-3/TRBV12-4,TGTGCCAGCAGTCCCCAGGGACACTCGTACCAAGAGACCCAGTACTTC,CASSPQGHSYQETQYF
-,TRBD2,TRBJ2-5,TRBV6-5,TGTGCCAGCAGTTTTACTAGCGGGAGGGTCCAAGAGACCCAGTACTTC,CASSFTSGRVQETQYF
few,-,TRBJ2-3,TRBV12-3/TRBV12-4,TGTGCCAGCAGTGAGGCTTTGGGCCCGGGCACAGATACGCAGTATTTT,CASSEALGPGTDTQYF
-,TRBD2,TRBJ2-1,TRBV20-1,TGCAGTGCCCATCCGGGGCGGGAGATCTACAATGAGCAGTTCTTC,CSAHPGREIYNEQFF
few,TRBD1,TRBJ1-4,TRBV5-6,TGTGCCAGCAGCCCAGCCGGGACAGGGGATGAAAAACTGTTTTTT,CASSPAGTGDEKLFF
-,-,TRBJ1-1,TRBV27,TGTGCCAGCAGTTCCCAATGGCAGGGGAACACTGAAGCTTTCTTT,CASSSQWQGNTEAFF
-,TRBD1,TRBJ2-3,TRBV2,TGTGCCACCGAGAGACAGGGGGCGGGGGATACGCAGTATTTT,CATERQGAGDTQYF
-,-,TRBJ2-5,TRBV11-1,TGTGCCAGCAGCCCTACCGGGGTTGGGGACCCAGGAGGGGAGACCCAGTACTTC,CASSPTGVGDPGGETQYF
-,TRBD2,TRBJ2-1,TRBV5-1,TGCGCCAGCAGATTAGCGGGAGCTGTCGATGAGCAGTTCTTC,CASRLAGAVDEQFF
-,-,TRBJ1-5,TRBV7-2,TGTGCCAGCAGCTTAGGTCAGAGGCCTCAGCCCCAGCATTTT,CASSLGQRPQPQHF
-,-,TRBJ1-3,TRBV5-1,TGCGCCAGCAGCTTGTCTTTGGCGCACTCTGGAAACACCATATATTTT,CASSLSLAHSGNTIYF
-,-,TRBJ1-5,TRBV29-1,TGCAGCTTGGACGGCAATCAGCCCCAGCATTTT,CSLDGNQPQHF
-,-,TRBJ1-1,TRBV18,TGTGCCAGCTCACCACTCTCTCGGAGGGGCACTGAAGCTTTCTTT,CASSPLSRRGTEAFF
-,TRBD1,TRBJ2-2,TRBV12-3/TRBV12-4,TGTGCCAGCACCTTCGGACAGGCGAACACCGGGGAGCTGTTTTTT,CASTFGQANTGELFF
-,-,TRBJ1-1,TRBV27,TGTGCCAGCGGTCTACTACACGGTGAAGCTTTCTTT,CASGLLHGEAFF
few,-,TRBJ1-2,TRBV18,TGTGCCAGCTCACCGCGAGAGGGGAACTATGGCTACACCTTC,CASSPREGNYGYTF